The 18 T cell receptor beta chains listed next were all sequenced from one sample in a study of blood T cell repertoires in COVID-19. Here immunoSEQ multiplex PCR was the method, and the copy in TCRdb shows in-frame clones only, minus some. The data show around 300,000 clones, with roughly 89% seen just once and 1.7% held by the top ten. The sequencing input was PBMCs or T cells enriched from blood (not recorded which). These receptors were collected from a woman in her thirties or forties who had recovered from COVID-19.

The V and J genes are TRBV3-1 (or the pseudogene TRBV3-2) and TRBJ2-7, with a possible D match to TRBD2 (6 bases). Per germline, CDR1 LGHDT and CDR2 YNNKEL (reference sequence). Trimming removed 8 bases at V and 3 bases at J, with 17 bases between. The CDR3 consists of 14 residues. The CDR3 region is CASLGSGGIYEQYF. The DNA of the CDR3 is TGTGCCAGCCTGGGGTCAGGAGGGATCTACGAGCAGTACTTC.

The V and J genes are TRBV3-1 (or the pseudogene TRBV3-2) and TRBJ1-4, with D unresolved. Per germline, CDR1 LGHDT and CDR2 YNNKEL (reference sequence). The CDR3 spans 14 residues. V gave up 4 bases and J gave up 8 bases, with 14 bases separating them. The CDR3 nucleotides read TGTGCCAGCAGCCTATTCCGTACGGGGGAAAAACTGTTTTTT. The encoded protein is CASSLFRTGEKLFF.

The rearrangement links TRBV19 to TRBJ1-1; no reliable D call. V lost 3 bases and J lost 1, with 6 bases in between. Germline CDR1 is LNHDA and CDR2 is SQIVND (reference sequence). The CDR3 consists of 13 residues. In DNA, the CDR3 is TGTGCCAGTAGTATTCCCAGGAACACTGAAGCTTTCTTT. Translating it yields CASSIPRNTEAFF.

This clone was counted a few times. V and J are TRBV5-4 and TRBJ1-4, with D possibly matching TRBD1 (6 bases). Trimming pared 3 bases from V and 0 bases from J, leaving 12 bases between. CDR1 and CDR2 from the germline V gene are SGHNT and YYREEE (reference sequence). This CDR3 spans 16 amino acids. The CDR3, as DNA: TGTGCCAGCAGCTCGCAGGGGTTTGCAACTAATGAAAAACTGTTTTTT. It is translated as CASSSQGFATNEKLFF. The full variable domain, completed using reference TRBV5-4 and TRBJ1-4, is ETGVTQSPTHLIKTRGQQVTLRCSSQSGHNTVSWYQQALGQGPQFIFQYYREEENGRGNFPPRFSGLQFPNYSSELNVNALELDDSALYLCASSSQGFATNEKLFFGSGTQLSVL.

The sample holds a few counts of this clone. The chain recombines TRBV5-4 with TRBJ1-2, with D hard to call. Germline CDR1 and CDR2: SGHNT and YYREEE (reference sequence). Deletions cut 4 bases from V and 0 bases from J, with 10 bases between. CDR3 length equals 14 residues. CDR3 DNA sequence: TGTGCCAGCAGCGCCGCGGCCCCTAACTATGGCTACACCTTC. It is translated as CASSAAAPNYGYTF.

V gene TRBV6-2 or TRBV6-3 combines with J gene TRBJ1-2; D ambiguous. The CDR3 runs 13 residues. Germline assignment: CDR1 MNHEY and CDR2 SVGEGT. V was clipped by 5 bases and J by 6 bases, with 13 bases between them. For the CDR3, the DNA is TGTGCCAGCAGTCCCCGGGGATCGGATGGCTACACCTTC. This encodes CASSPRGSDGYTF.

The chain links TRBV6-5 to TRBJ2-7, with TRBD2 matching 10 bases. The trim removed 2 bases at V and 4 bases at J, leaving 5 bases unmatched. This CDR3 region has 15 residues. Germline CDR1 is MNHEY and CDR2 is SVGAGI. The DNA of the CDR3 is TGTGCCAGCAGTTACACCTCTAGCGGGAGATACGAGCAGTACTTC. Residues: CASSYTSSGRYEQYF.

The J gene is TRBJ2-1, the V gene TRBV2, with 10 bases matching TRBD2. The germline V gene has CDR1 SNHLY and CDR2 FYNNEI. The CDR3 is made up of 15 amino acids. V lost 9 bases, J lost 0 bases, and 5 bases stayed unmatched. The CDR3 nucleotides read TGTGCCAGTCAGCGGGAGGGGGGCTCCTACAATGAGCAGTTCTTC. This sequence encodes CASQREGGSYNEQFF.

The chain joins TRBV30 to TRBJ1-2; TRBD1 aligns across 9 bases. CDR1 and CDR2 (germline): GTSNPN, SVGIG (reference sequence). The trim removed 7 bases at V and 1 base at J, leaving 13 bases unmatched. This CDR3 has 16 amino acids. The CDR3 region is CAFTPGQGSLNYGYTF. The CDR3, as DNA: TGTGCCTTCACTCCGGGACAGGGTTCCCTTAACTATGGCTACACCTTC.

The chain uses TRBV7-2 and TRBJ1-5; 12 nucleotides agree with TRBD1. V gave up 4 bases and J gave up 0 bases; unmatched junction bases: 4. CDR3 size: 17 residues. Looked up from germline, CDR1 is SGHTA and CDR2 is FQGNSA. The CDR3 loop reads CASSSGQGANSNQPQHF. The DNA for the CDR3 is TGTGCCAGCAGCTCGGGACAGGGGGCAAATAGCAATCAGCCCCAGCATTTT.

This chain joins TRBV11-2 and TRBJ2-1; 11 nucleotides agree with TRBD2. Germline V CDR1 and CDR2: SGHAT, FQNNGV. Germline trimming cut 1 base from V and 2 bases from J; bases unmatched to any gene: 1. This CDR3 is 16 amino acids long. CDR3 DNA sequence: TGTGCCAGCAGCTTAGGTAGCGGGAGGGCCTACAATGAGCAGTTCTTC. It is translated as CASSLGSGRAYNEQFF. Full variable domain (remainder filled in from reference TRBV11-2 and TRBJ2-1): EAGVAQSPRYKIIEKRQSVAFWCNPISGHATLYWYQQILGQGPKLLIQFQNNGVVDDSQLPKDRFSAERLKGVDSTLKIQPAKLEDSAVYLCASSLGSGRAYNEQFFGPGTRLTVL.

The chain is built from TRBV5-5 and TRBJ1-5; 9 nucleotides align to TRBD1. The CDR3 totals 14 residues. CDR1 is SGHKS, CDR2 YYEKEE, per germline (reference sequence). V dropped 4 bases and J dropped 4; count of bases not matched to a gene: 3. Here the CDR3 reads CASSEGTGNQPQHF. CDR3 nucleotide sequence: TGTGCCAGCAGCGAAGGGACAGGGAATCAGCCCCAGCATTTT.

The chain links TRBV10-3 to TRBJ1-1, with 9 bases identical to TRBD1. The V segment lost 1 base and the J segment 4 bases; nucleotides outside the gene matches: 7. CDR1 is ENHRY, CDR2 SYGVKD, per germline. The CDR3 has 16 residues. The CDR3: CAISELQGARGTEAFF. CDR3 DNA: TGTGCCATCAGTGAGTTACAGGGGGCGCGGGGCACTGAAGCTTTCTTT.

The chain links TRBV18 to TRBJ1-1; 10 nucleotides agree with TRBD1. Unmatched junction bases numbered 11, after V lost 3 bases and J lost 10 bases. This CDR3 is 15 amino acids long. Per germline, CDR1 KGHSH and CDR2 LQKENI. This CDR3 reads CASSPGTGALSRAFF. The CDR3 DNA reads TGTGCCAGCTCACCCGGGACAGGGGCCCTTTCGCGAGCTTTCTTT.

The chain carries TRBV5-1 and TRBJ2-6; 10 bases agree with TRBD1. The CDR3 extends over 16 amino acids. CDR1 and CDR2 from the germline V gene are SGHRS and YFSETQ. The V gene end was trimmed by 4 bases and the J gene end by 2 bases; junction bases not matched to a gene: 3. CDR3 DNA sequence: TGCGCCAGCAGCGTGACAGGGGGCACTGGGGCCAACGTCCTGACTTTC. Its protein product is CASSVTGGTGANVLTF. Supplemented by reference TRBV5-1 and TRBJ2-6, the full variable domain reads KAGVTQTPRYLIKTRGQQVTLSCSPISGHRSVSWYQQTPGQGLQFLFEYFSETQRNKGNFPGRFSGRQFSNSRSEMNVSTLELGDSALYLCASSVTGGTGANVLTFGAGSRLTVL.

The chain joins TRBV9 to TRBJ1-6, with 8 bases identical to TRBD1. The CDR3 totals 16 residues. J gave up 6 bases and V 4 bases, and 9 bases lay outside the gene matches. CDR1 is SGDLS and CDR2 is YYNGEE in the germline V gene. CDR3 region: CASSRTGFLANSPLHF. Here the CDR3 DNA reads TGTGCCAGCAGCCGGACAGGGTTTTTGGCTAATTCACCCCTCCACTTT.

V and J are TRBV19 and TRBJ2-2; D is possibly TRBD1 (6 bases). The germline CDR1 and CDR2 sequences are LNHDA and SQIVND (reference sequence). The CDR3 runs to 13 residues. The V gene lost 9 bases and the J gene lost 6 bases, with 14 bases spanning the gap. DNA for the CDR3: TGTGCCAGCCGGGACAAATGGGCCGGGGAGCTGTTTTTT. Translated: CASRDKWAGELFF.

This clone was counted only a few times. The identical CDR3 is also encoded by other nucleotide sequences in the sample. The rearrangement links TRBV6-5 to TRBJ1-2, with D perhaps TRBD1 (5 bases). The germline V gene has CDR1 MNHEY and CDR2 SVGAGI. The V gene lost 6 bases and the J gene lost 5 bases, with 13 bases spanning the gap. The CDR3 has 13 residues. The CDR3 reads CASRPTGGYGYTF. The CDR3 DNA reads as TGTGCCAGCAGACCAACAGGTGGTTATGGCTACACCTTC.